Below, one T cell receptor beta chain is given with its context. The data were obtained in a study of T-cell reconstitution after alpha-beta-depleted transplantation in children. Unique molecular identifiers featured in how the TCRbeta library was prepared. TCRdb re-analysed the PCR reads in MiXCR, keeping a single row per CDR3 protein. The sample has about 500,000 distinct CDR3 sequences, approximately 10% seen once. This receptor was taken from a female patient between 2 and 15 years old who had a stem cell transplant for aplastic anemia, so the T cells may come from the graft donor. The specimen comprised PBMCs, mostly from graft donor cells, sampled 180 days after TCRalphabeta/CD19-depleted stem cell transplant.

CDR3 sequence (DNA): TGTGCCAGCTCACCTACGCCGGGGGTTAGATTGCATTTT. Protein: CASSPTPGVRLHF. The chain combines TRBV18 with TRBJ1-5; perhaps TRBD1 as D (5 bases). Trimming removed 3 bases at V and 15 bases at J, with 18 bases between. The CDR3 totals 13 residues. Germline V gives CDR1 KGHSH, CDR2 LQKENI.